The sequence of this T cell receptor beta chain was determined in a study of T cells in localized non-small cell lung cancer (dated by TCRdb to about 2020). Broadly, across the study: Comparing tumors with uninvolved tumor-adjacent lungs, the study looked at the T cell repertoires of 236 patients with early-stage NSCLC. All 236 NSCLC patients in the cohort were treatment-naive and had localized lung tumors that were resected. Of the NSCLC patients, around 130 were male and 85 to 110 were female, and the mean age was approximately 64 years. The paper as a whole reports these results and caveats: Uninvolved tumor-adjacent lung showed the highest T cell clonality, higher than tumor, which suggests more focused antigenic responses in the adjacent lung. Since the design was exploratory, TCR variables were selected using unadjusted p-values with no false-discovery rate correction. Longer overall survival was associated with higher T cell density in blood, whereas shorter survival was associated with higher clonality in adjacent lung. Of the top 100 tumor clones, a median of roughly 60 were detected in paired uninvolved adjacent lung; about 26 were also among that lung's top 100. Because multi-region sequencing of the tumors was not done, intratumor heterogeneity could not be ruled out.

At diagnosis, peripheral blood, uninvolved tumor-adjacent lung and tumor were collected and were preserved as a mix of fresh-frozen and FFPE material. For TCR repertoire profiling, blood samples were analyzed in the form of peripheral blood mononuclear cells. The immunoSEQ Assay was used to sequence TCR beta CDR3 regions from DNA. The paper's processing steps were these. To compute T cell density, TCR beta template counts were normalized to usable DNA, which was estimated by amplifying housekeeping genes. Richness was estimated using the preseqR package, with extrapolation to 400,000 templates for PBMC samples and to 120,000 templates for tissue samples. Clonality was taken to be one minus Pielou's evenness. Differential abundance testing on productive amino-acid clonotypes, with a minimum total count of 5 and an alpha of 0.1, was used to identify tissue-enriched TCRs. The Jaccard Index and the Morisita Overlap Index were used to measure repertoire overlap between compartments. GLIPH grouped TCR beta CDR3s together with public tetramer-defined viral CDR3s, and a viral motif had to include at least three viral sequences and also show V-gene enrichment. The table was pulled from immuneACCESS by TCRdb, which kept in-frame rearrangements only. Such tables lose some clones; where checked, under half of the loss comes from unresolved V genes, and the rest has no known cause. The V and J calls and clone size are taken from that table; D and trimming were inferred from the DNA. Within this sample are about 17,000 clones, with 80% to 90% of them counted one time only. The ten biggest clones cover roughly a third of the sample.

This clone showed up just once. Its antigen remains unidentified. Base quality data are lacking; no much larger clone is found one base away. Spanning cysteine to phenylalanine, the CDR3 consists of 16 amino acids. The CDR3 DNA has 48 bases and is translated from base 1. Sequencing used peripheral blood, obtained before any cancer treatment. The receptor comes from a male donor at least 60 years old with stage III lung adenocarcinoma. Recombination joined TRBV12-2 with TRBJ2-2; TRBD1, as called in the table, went unchecked against the DNA. TRBV12-2 is labeled a pseudogene. The CDR3 reads as follows: CASSQRQGVNTGELFF. The nucleotides are TGTGCCAGCAGTCAAAGACAGGGAGTAAACACCGGGGAGCTGTTTTTT.